The rows below give T cell receptor beta chains drawn from one sample of a study of PD-1 blockade in mismatch repair-deficient tumors. Measured with immunoSEQ multiplex PCR; TCRdb has only the in-frame clones, and not every one. The profile covers about 38,000 clones, with approximately 85% appearing a single time and about 4% taken by the ten largest. This specimen consisted of peripheral blood, obtained roughly 76 weeks after starting pembrolizumab. All receptors derive from an adult with mismatch repair-deficient cancer. Each CDR3 is given with its conserved first and last residue. Fields, in order: J gene, D gene, clone size, V gene, CDR3 protein, CDR3 DNA. The D gene is left open where the match is weak. The size of a clone is reported for some rows only, either as once, few or many, or as a class for expanded clones.

TRBJ1-5 | - | few | TRBV2 | CASSQGWVGQPQHF | TGTGCCAGCAGCCAAGGGTGGGTAGGTCAGCCCCAGCATTTT
TRBJ2-1 | TRBD2 | - | TRBV5-1 | CASTQLAGGYNEQFF | TGCGCCAGCACCCAACTAGCGGGGGGATACAATGAGCAGTTCTTC
TRBJ1-2 | - | - | TRBV19 | CASSILRNYGYTF | TGTGCCAGTAGTATACTACGGAACTATGGCTACACCTTC
TRBJ2-2 | TRBD1 | few | TRBV18 | CASSPRGQGDTGELFF | TGTGCCAGCTCACCTCGTGGGCAGGGGGACACCGGGGAGCTGTTTTTT
TRBJ2-7 | TRBD2 | - | TRBV6-5 | CASKTSAGLHEQYF | TGTGCCAGCAAGACATCAGCGGGACTCCACGAGCAGTACTTC
TRBJ2-1 | TRBD2 | - | TRBV7-7 | CASSLELAGGSYNEQFF | TGTGCTAGCAGCCTCGAATTAGCGGGAGGAAGCTACAATGAGCAGTTCTTC
TRBJ2-1 | - | - | TRBV7-3 | CASSFSENEQFF | TGTGCCAGCAGCTTCTCTGAGAATGAGCAGTTCTTC
TRBJ2-2 | - | - | TRBV4-1 | CASEDRNTGELFF | TGCGCCAGCGAGGACAGGAACACCGGGGAGCTGTTTTTT
TRBJ2-2 | TRBD2 | - | TRBV4-1 | CASSQGLAGGIANTGELFF | TGCGCCAGCAGCCAAGGACTAGCGGGAGGAATAGCGAACACCGGGGAGCTGTTTTTT
TRBJ2-1 | - | - | TRBV30 | CAWSAYNEQFF | TGTGCCTGGAGTGCTTACAATGAGCAGTTCTTC
TRBJ2-5 | TRBD1 | - | TRBV7-2 | CASSFGTGGTSQYF | TGTGCCAGCAGCTTCGGGACAGGGGGAACGTCCCAGTACTTC
TRBJ2-6 | - | - | TRBV5-1 | CASSPTSGANVLTF | TGCGCCAGCAGCCCGACCTCTGGGGCCAACGTCCTGACTTTC
TRBJ2-3 | - | - | TRBV5-1 | CASSMDRPDTQYF | TGCGCCAGCAGCATGGACAGACCAGATACGCAGTATTTT
TRBJ2-1 | - | - | TRBV9 | CASSVDNNEQFF | TGTGCCAGCAGCGTAGACAACAATGAGCAGTTCTTC
TRBJ2-7 | - | - | TRBV27 | CASSLSGGVLIYEQYF | TGTGCCAGCAGTTTAAGTGGCGGGGTGCTGATCTACGAGCAGTACTTC
TRBJ2-7 | - | - | TRBV10-2 | CASSSESDSTYEQYF | TGCGCCAGCAGTAGCGAATCGGACAGTACCTACGAGCAGTACTTC